This paragraph reports one T cell receptor beta chain. Which antigen it targets is not known. Base qualities were left out, and no much larger clone turns up one base away. The data belong to a study of radiotherapy plus CTLA-4 blockade in lung cancer (dated by TCRdb to the late 2010s). A note on the overall study: Among the enrolled patients, about 19% had an objective response, and approximately 33% reached disease control. Paper-wide results and their limitations: After treatment with radiotherapy and ipilimumab, TCR clones that originated in tumors expanded in peripheral blood. Early dynamic changes in blood T cell clones, together with increased serum interferon-beta after radiation, were reported as the strongest predictors of response.

CDR1 SNHLY and CDR2 FYNNEI were looked up in the germline V gene. From the cysteine up to the phenylalanine, the CDR3 has a length of 13 residues. The only DNA kept is the CDR3, 39 bases in frame from the first base. The junction shows trimming of 9 bases on V and 0 bases on J, plus 11 bases between the germline ends. In this study, focal radiation therapy paired with CTLA-4 blockade (ipilimumab) was tested in patients who had chemo-refractory metastatic non-small-cell lung cancer. The library came from the immunoSEQ multiplex PCR assay. This immuneACCESS table, as held by TCRdb, lists in-frame sequences with V and J called but not all clones. Of the missing ones, under half trace to an unresolved V gene in checked studies; the others have no known cause. This sample is represented by about 59,000 clones; approximately 68% of them were singletons. The ten largest make up approximately 8.3% of the sample.

The receptor chain draws on TRBV2 and TRBJ1-1; the D gene is unclear. The material sequenced was peripheral blood, taken from a patient treated with radiotherapy plus ipilimumab. The receptor's source is a human donor with non-small cell lung cancer whose response to radiotherapy plus ipilimumab could not be evaluated. The CDR3: CASKREVNTEAFF. The sequenced DNA: TGTGCCAGTAAGAGAGAAGTGAACACTGAAGCTTTCTTT.